The next 21 T cell receptor beta chains were all read from a single sample in a study of shared clonotypes between healthy human individuals. Measured with immunoSEQ multiplex PCR; TCRdb has only the in-frame clones, and not every one. The sample consists of 450,000 to 500,000 clones, more than 65% of them appearing once. The sequencing input was PBMCs. Receptors were obtained from a woman aged 40 to 49 in good health. Some clones in this sample may be carry-over from other donors' samples.

For this clone: A far larger clone differs by one base, so this is likely a read error. At the DNA level, this CDR3 is encoded by other sequences in the same sample as well. Here the CDR3 reads CASSEAGLAGAGEQYF. The DNA of the CDR3 is TGTGCCAGCAGTGAAGCAGGACTAGCGGGAGCGGGAGAGCAGTACTTC. The V and J genes are TRBV2 and TRBJ2-7; 13 positions agree with TRBD2. The V gene's germline CDR1 is SNHLY and CDR2 FYNNEI. CDR3 length: 16 amino acids. V was pared by 0 bases and J by 7 bases, with 6 bases of the junction left unmatched.

A remark on this clone: Possible read error: a much larger clone is one base away. The V call is TRBV7-9, the J call TRBJ2-1, with 11 bases fitting TRBD2. Germline trimming cut 5 bases from V and 3 bases from J; bases unmatched to any gene: 3. The length of the CDR3 is 15 residues. CDR1 and CDR2 (germline): SEHNR, FQNEAQ (reference sequence). The CDR3 bases are TGTGCCAGCAGCCCGGGACTAGCGGTCTACAATGAGCAGTTCTTC. It encodes CASSPGLAVYNEQFF.

This chain joins TRBV4-3 and TRBJ2-5; D remains unclear. V was shortened by 0 bases and J by 4 bases, with 9 bases between the two germline ends. This CDR3 is 14 amino acids long. Per germline, CDR1 LGHNA and CDR2 YSLEER. DNA of the CDR3: TGCGCCAGCAGCCAAGATGCGGACGGAGAGACCCAGTACTTC. Protein sequence: CASSQDADGETQYF.

This chain joins TRBV28 and TRBJ1-5; no definite D call. The V end was cut by 7 bases, the J end by 5 bases, with 18 bases between. Germline V CDR1 and CDR2: MDHEN, SYDVKM. The CDR3 has 15 residues. CDR3 residues: CASNPRGGWDQPQHF. The CDR3 nucleotides read TGTGCCAGCAACCCTCGGGGAGGGTGGGATCAGCCCCAGCATTTT.

The V gene is TRBV5-6, the J gene TRBJ2-5; D gene uncertain. V was cut by 0 bases and J by 2 bases, with 8 bases left in between. The V gene's germline CDR1 is SGHDT and CDR2 YYEEEE. This CDR3 has 14 amino acids. The CDR3 DNA follows: TGTGCCAGCAGCTTGGGGGTCCGTCAAGAGACCCAGTACTTC. Translating gives CASSLGVRQETQYF.

The rearrangement links TRBV28 to TRBJ2-5, with D tentatively TRBD2 (6 bases). The V gene's germline CDR1 is MDHEN and CDR2 SYDVKM. CDR3 length: 14 residues. V was cut by 2 bases and J by 4 bases, with 11 bases left in between. This CDR3 is CASSLIPSVETQYF. In DNA form, the CDR3 reads TGTGCCAGCAGTTTAATCCCTAGCGTAGAGACCCAGTACTTC.

This clone was counted once. A far bigger clonotype differs at one base, so this is likely a read error. The rearrangement joins TRBV30 to TRBJ2-2; no clear D gene. This CDR3 contains 11 residues. V dropped 0 bases and J dropped 9 bases, with 5 bases sitting between them. Germline V gene data show CDR1 as GTSNPN and CDR2 as SVGIG (reference sequence). CDR3 residues: CAWSVGWELFF. The DNA of the CDR3 is TGTGCCTGGAGTGTAGGCTGGGAGCTGTTTTTT.

Note on this clone: One base separates it from a far larger clone, so it is likely a read error. The same CDR3 also results from other DNA sequences found in this sample. V usage is TRBV4-1 and J usage is TRBJ2-3; D might be TRBD1 (5 bases). The germline gives CDR1 MGHRA, CDR2 YSYEKL. CDR3 length: 19 amino acids. The DNA of the CDR3 is TGCGCCAGTAGCCCCAATTTGGGGCACAGGCCCTTAGGCACAGATACGCAGTATTTT. It codes for CASSPNLGHRPLGTDTQYF.

This rearrangement joins TRBV13 to TRBJ2-1; tentative D call: TRBD2 (6 bases). Between the trimmed V and J ends, which lost 3 bases and 1 base, there was a span of 16 bases. The CDR3 runs 17 residues. Germline V gives CDR1 PRHDT, CDR2 FYEKMQ (reference sequence). CDR3 DNA: TGTGCCAGCAGCTTCGGTCCAGCGGGCCATTCCTACAATGAGCAGTTCTTC. Its translation: CASSFGPAGHSYNEQFF.

This chain joins TRBV5-1 and TRBJ2-5; D remains unclear. This CDR3 region has 14 residues. V was clipped by 0 bases and J by 5 bases, with 11 bases between them. The germline gives CDR1 SGHRS, CDR2 YFSETQ. As DNA, the CDR3 is TGCGCCAGCAGCTTGGGCTTGTTGGGGGAGACCCAGTACTTC. As protein: CASSLGLLGETQYF.

In regard to this clone: A read error likely explains this, since a far larger clone differs by one base. V is TRBV5-1 and J is TRBJ1-2; TRBD1 is a possible D gene (6 bases). CDR3 size: 14 residues. CDR1 is SGHRS and CDR2 is YFSETQ in the germline V gene. V was trimmed by 2 bases and J by 5 bases, leaving 13 bases between them. The CDR3 loop reads CASSFQQGGYGYTF. The CDR3 DNA follows: TGCGCCAGCAGCTTTCAACAGGGCGGGTATGGCTACACCTTC.

This sequence joins TRBV11-3 and TRBJ2-5, with 14 bases fitting TRBD2. The CDR3 is 18 amino acids. The J segment lost 5 bases and the V segment lost 1 base, leaving 9 bases of the junction unmatched. CDR1 and CDR2 from the germline V gene are SGHNT and YENEEA. This chain's CDR3 is CASSLGSGTSGRLETQYF. The CDR3 DNA reads TGTGCCAGCAGCTTAGGATCCGGGACTAGCGGGAGACTGGAGACCCAGTACTTC.

The rearrangement uses TRBV2 and TRBJ2-7; TRBD2 agrees at 9 bases. The length of the CDR3 is 14 residues. The ends lost 6 bases at V and 3 bases at J; junction bases unmatched: 6. Looked up from germline, CDR1 is SNHLY and CDR2 is FYNNEI. CDR3 nucleotides: TGTGCCAGCAGATCCGGGACTAGCTACTACGAGCAGTACTTC. It specifies CASRSGTSYYEQYF.

This clone was seen a handful of times. V gene TRBV19 combines with J gene TRBJ1-2; TRBD1 aligns across 7 bases. The CDR3 consists of 15 residues. The germline V gene encodes CDR1 LNHDA and CDR2 SQIVND (reference sequence). V dropped 0 bases and J dropped 6; count of bases not matched to a gene: 7. The CDR3 nucleotides are TGTGCCAGTAGTATAGATCGACAGGGTGTCGATGGCTACACCTTC. Protein product: CASSIDRQGVDGYTF.

This clone showed up just once. The rearrangement links TRBV28 to TRBJ1-2, with TRBD1 as a possible D gene (5 bases). The length of the CDR3 is 17 residues. CDR1 and CDR2 from the germline V gene are MDHEN and SYDVKM. V was trimmed by 5 bases and J by 3 bases, leaving 22 bases between them. The CDR3 protein is CASSPPTITGLDYGYTF. DNA for the CDR3: TGTGCCAGCAGTCCGCCAACTATAACAGGTTTGGACTATGGCTACACCTTC.

As for this clone: This likely came from a read error, as a far larger clone is one base away. Without the conserved terminal phenylalanine or tryptophan, this CDR3 likely stems from a read error. This chain joins TRBV5-4 and TRBJ1-2; 7 bases fit TRBD1. The germline CDR1 and CDR2 sequences are SGHNT and YYREEE (reference sequence). Losses at the gene ends were 4 bases for V and 0 bases for J; bases not matched to a gene: 6. The CDR3 runs to 15 residues. CDR3 bases: TGTGCCAGCAGCCTCGGGGACAGAGCTAACTATGGCTACACCCTC. Its protein product is CASSLGDRANYGYTL.

A remark on this clone: A far larger clone is one base from this, pointing to a likely read error. No conserved phenylalanine or tryptophan ends this CDR3, so it is likely a read error. Other DNA sequences of this sample code for an identical CDR3. The chain has TRBV4-2 and TRBJ2-7; perhaps TRBD1 as D (6 bases). The CDR3 loop spans 14 amino acids. The germline V and J ends were trimmed by 4 bases and 2 bases, with 12 bases remaining between them. Germline CDR1 is LGHNA and CDR2 is YNFKEQ. The chain's CDR3 is CASSREDRTYEQYL. The CDR3 bases are TGTGCCAGCAGCCGCGAGGACAGAACCTACGAGCAGTACCTC.

This clone has ten or more counts. This chain connects TRBV14 to TRBJ2-7; 7 bases fit TRBD2. J was trimmed by 3 bases and V by 2 bases; bases with no gene match: 7. The V gene's germline CDR1 is SGHDN and CDR2 FVKESK. The CDR3 has 15 residues. The CDR3 DNA reads as TGTGCCAGCAGCCAATACGGACTAGTCGGCTACGAGCAGTACTTC. Protein sequence: CASSQYGLVGYEQYF.

This clone was observed a single time. This likely stems from a read error, as it lies one base from a far larger clone. The same CDR3 arises from other DNA sequences in this sample as well. This sequence joins TRBV5-4 and TRBJ2-5, with TRBD2 matching 7 bases. CDR1 is SGHNT, CDR2 YYREEE, per germline (reference sequence). V lost 0 bases to trimming and J lost 5 bases; unmatched junction nucleotides: 7. The CDR3 contains 15 residues. In DNA form, the CDR3 reads TGTGCCAGCAGCTTGGAGGGAGGGCAGGCGGAGACCCAGTACTTC. Its translation is CASSLEGGQAETQYF.

This chain connects TRBV7-9 to TRBJ2-7; 8 bases match TRBD1. Germline assignment: CDR1 SEHNR and CDR2 FQNEAQ (reference sequence). This CDR3 has 15 amino acids. Trimming at V came to 5 bases and at J to 7 bases, leaving 13 bases not matched to a gene. CDR3 in amino acids: CASSAQTGVTREQYF. DNA of the CDR3: TGTGCCAGCAGCGCACAGACAGGGGTAACGAGGGAGCAGTACTTC.

The genes are TRBV28 and TRBJ1-5, with D possibly being TRBD1 (5 bases). Germline lookup yields CDR1 MDHEN and CDR2 SYDVKM. Trimming took 4 bases from V and 2 from J, leaving 15 bases between them. The CDR3 sequence is 16 residues long. The CDR3 spells CASSSLTEAGNQPQHF. CDR3 DNA: TGTGCCAGCAGTTCCTTGACAGAGGCGGGCAATCAGCCCCAGCATTTT.